These T cell receptor beta chains were read from a single sample in a study of blood T cells in healthy people across ages. TCRdb re-called the 5' RACE reads through MiXCR, storing one row per CDR3 protein. The table shows around 1,900,000 distinct CDR3 sequences, with 39% occurring only once. The sample comprised blood. The receptors shown here come from a human donor in good health. Each CDR3 is given with its conserved first and last residue. Fields, in order: V gene, D gene, J gene, CDR3 length, clone size, CDR3 protein, CDR3 DNA. D genes are given only for firm matches. Size tells how often a clone was seen (once, few, many) or the class of an expanded clone, and some rows leave it out.

TRBV24-1	.	TRBJ2-3	13	few	CATSESTADTQYF	TGTGCCACCAGTGAGTCGACGGCAGATACGCAGTATTTT
TRBV20-1	TRBD1	TRBJ1-2	16	few	CSARPPGTGGRDGYTF	TGCAGTGCTAGACCTCCGGGGACAGGGGGCAGGGATGGCTACACCTTC
TRBV12-3/TRBV12-4	.	TRBJ1-2	15	.	CAGSPRDEWGYGYTF	TGTGCCGGCAGTCCCCGGGACGAATGGGGCTATGGCTACACCTTC
TRBV6-6	TRBD1	TRBJ1-1	14	.	CASRPTGGNTEAFF	TGTGCCAGCAGACCCACAGGGGGCAACACTGAAGCTTTCTTT
TRBV12-3/TRBV12-4	TRBD1	TRBJ2-4	16	.	CASRVGGQGFEDEQYF	TGTGCCAGCAGGGTGGGCGGACAGGGGTTTGAGGATGAGCAGTACTTC
TRBV6-6	.	TRBJ1-1	13	.	CAGSKGGPTEAFF	TGTGCCGGATCGAAGGGGGGACCCACTGAAGCTTTCTTT
TRBV30	.	TRBJ2-2	15	.	CAWSVRQGSLGELFF	TGTGCCTGGAGTGTTAGGCAGGGGAGTTTGGGGGAGCTGTTTTTT
TRBV7-9	.	TRBJ1-2	14	.	CASSLGDWNYGYTF	TGTGCCAGCAGCTTAGGGGATTGGAACTATGGCTACACCTTC
TRBV29-1	TRBD1	TRBJ2-7	13	.	CSVCRQGAGEQYF	TGCAGCGTCTGCAGACAGGGGGCTGGCGAGCAGTACTTC
TRBV20-1	.	TRBJ2-5	14	few	CSARDPGNFETQYF	TGCAGTGCTAGAGATCCAGGAAATTTTGAGACCCAGTACTTC
TRBV7-9	TRBD2	TRBJ2-3	16	.	CASSFRLAGATDTQYF	TGTGCCAGCAGCTTTCGACTAGCGGGGGCGACAGATACGCAGTATTTT
TRBV6-5	TRBD1	TRBJ2-5	15	.	CASSSGTGWEETQYF	TGTGCCAGCAGTTCTGGGACAGGCTGGGAAGAGACCCAGTACTTC
TRBV15	TRBD1	TRBJ1-1	16	.	CATSRDPRQGGTEAFF	TGTGCCACCAGCAGAGATCCACGACAGGGAGGCACTGAAGCTTTCTTT
TRBV16	.	TRBJ2-1	12	.	CVSSQSLNEQFF	TGTGTCAGCAGCCAATCCTTAAATGAGCAGTTCTTC
TRBV12-3/TRBV12-4	.	TRBJ2-7	14	.	CANGFGDSPYEQYF	TGTGCCAACGGATTCGGAGACAGTCCCTACGAGCAGTACTTC
TRBV7-2	.	TRBJ1-1	14	few	CASSFGSQNTEAFF	TGTGCCAGCAGCTTCGGTAGCCAGAACACTGAAGCTTTCTTT
TRBV20-1	.	TRBJ2-5	14	.	CSATDTWSQETRYF	TGCAGTGCTACGGACACTTGGTCCCAAGAGACCCGGTACTTC
TRBV12-3/TRBV12-4	.	TRBJ1-2	14	.	CASTLEGRLYGYTF	TGTGCCAGCACCCTCGAGGGGAGACTCTATGGCTACACCTTC
TRBV4-3	TRBD1	TRBJ2-7	15	.	CASSPTGTGAHEQYF	TGCGCCAGCAGCCCCACGGGGACAGGGGCCCACGAGCAGTACTTC
TRBV20-1	.	TRBJ1-1	14	few	CSATDSPMNTEAFF	TGCAGTGCTACCGACAGCCCGATGAACACTGAAGCTTTCTTT
TRBV4-1	.	TRBJ1-1	12	.	CASSQTNTEAFF	TGCGCCAGCAGCCAGACAAACACTGAAGCTTTCTTT
TRBV20-1	TRBD1	TRBJ1-1	12	.	CSAEKGQTEAFF	TGCAGTGCGGAAAAGGGACAGACTGAAGCTTTCTTT
TRBV7-8	.	TRBJ1-1	12	.	CATAASNTEAFF	TGTGCCACGGCGGCTTCGAACACTGAAGCTTTCTTT
TRBV9	.	TRBJ2-1	13	few	CASSVQGLNEQFF	TGTGCCAGCAGCGTCCAAGGACTCAATGAGCAGTTCTTC
TRBV7-2	TRBD1	TRBJ1-1	13	many	CASSQQGRTEAFF	TGTGCCAGCAGCCAACAGGGGCGGACTGAAGCTTTCTTT
TRBV7-2	.	TRBJ2-3	15	few	CASSLVPDSTDTQYF	TGTGCCAGTAGCTTAGTGCCGGATTCCACAGATACGCAGTATTTT
TRBV6-1	TRBD1	TRBJ1-2	14	few	CASSESGQGYGYTF	TGTGCCAGCAGTGAATCTGGACAGGGCTATGGCTACACCTTC
TRBV6-2/TRBV6-3	TRBD1	TRBJ2-1	14	.	CASSLRDSSSEQFF	TGTGCCAGCAGCCTCCGGGACAGCTCGAGTGAGCAGTTCTTC
TRBV7-2	.	TRBJ2-3	16	.	CASSFQSGGGTDTQYF	TGTGCCAGCAGCTTTCAGTCAGGGGGGGGCACAGATACGCAGTATTTT
TRBV11-1	.	TRBJ2-1	17	.	CASSLARSGVGYSEQFF	TGTGCCAGCAGCTTAGCGAGGTCAGGGGTCGGTTACAGTGAGCAGTTCTTC
TRBV28	TRBD1	TRBJ1-5	14	.	CASRWTGGGQPQHF	TGTGCCAGCAGATGGACAGGGGGTGGTCAGCCCCAGCATTTT
TRBV7-2	TRBD2	TRBJ2-7	15	few	CASSLGTSVLYEQYF	TGTGCCAGCAGCTTAGGGACTAGCGTCCTCTACGAGCAGTACTTC
TRBV7-2	.	TRBJ2-1	13	.	CASSPQGLGEQFF	TGTGCCAGCAGCCCACAGGGATTGGGTGAGCAGTTCTTC
TRBV9	.	TRBJ2-5	15	few	CASSFAGSGSQTQYF	TGTGCCAGCAGCTTTGCGGGAAGTGGGTCGCAGACCCAGTACTTC
TRBV20-1	TRBD2	TRBJ2-1	15	.	CSATNPSERGGLQFF	TGCAGTGCCACTAACCCCTCCGAGCGGGGGGGGTTGCAGTTCTTC
TRBV5-1	TRBD1	TRBJ1-1	13	.	CASNDRGGSEAFF	TGCGCCAGTAATGACAGGGGTGGGAGTGAAGCTTTCTTT
TRBV4-3	.	TRBJ1-1	16	few	CASSQKEGGVRTEAFF	TGCGCCAGCAGCCAAAAGGAGGGTGGTGTGCGGACTGAAGCTTTCTTT
TRBV6-5	.	TRBJ2-7	17	few	CASSYSWEFSRRDEQYF	TGTGCCAGCAGTTACTCGTGGGAGTTCTCAAGACGGGACGAGCAGTACTTC
TRBV4-1	.	TRBJ1-2	15	few	CASSQGVSANYGYTF	TGCGCCAGCAGCCAGGGCGTTTCAGCTAACTATGGCTACACCTTC
TRBV20-1	TRBD1	TRBJ2-1	14	.	CSGEMQGARDEQFF	TGCAGTGGTGAGATGCAGGGGGCACGTGATGAGCAGTTCTTC